The 15 T cell receptor beta chains below come from one sample, sequenced in a study of post-analysis software for immune sequencing data. Notes on the study in general: Relative to controls, patients had 4 or 5 TRBV segments at higher frequency, with TRBV5-6, TRBV5-1 and TRBV20-1 among these.

Tagging with unique molecular identifiers was a feature of the TCR beta cDNA libraries. TCRdb fed the PCR reads into MiXCR, producing one record per CDR3 protein. The sample lists fewer than 850,000 distinct CDR3 sequences, roughly 27% occurring once. These receptors lack a known antigen. The sample taken for sequencing was blood. The receptor set was obtained from a girl aged 10 to 17 with multiple sclerosis.

Many counts were recorded for this clonotype. The V gene is TRBV5-1, the J gene TRBJ1-2; no firm D call. Trimming left V 0 bases short and J 2 bases short, with 5 bases between. The CDR3 is 13 residues long. CDR1 and CDR2 from the germline V gene are SGHRS and YFSETQ. DNA of the CDR3: TGCGCCAGCAGCTTGGCCAGGAACTATGGCTACACCTTC. Translation gives CASSLARNYGYTF.

The chain uses TRBV2 and TRBJ1-5; D unclear. The V and J ends lost 2 bases and 3 bases respectively, with 11 bases between them. CDR3 length: 15 amino acids. CDR1 is SNHLY, CDR2 FYNNEI, per germline. CDR3 nucleotide sequence: TGTGCCAGCAGTGAAAGACACCAACTCAATCAGCCCCAGCATTTT. Amino acid sequence: CASSERHQLNQPQHF. Filled out from reference TRBV2 and TRBJ1-5, the complete variable domain reads EPEVTQTPSHQVTQMGQEVILRCVPISNHLYFYWYRQILGQKVEFLVSFYNNEISEKSEIFDDQFSVERPDGSNFTLKIRSTKLEDSAMYFCASSERHQLNQPQHFGDGTRLSIL.

The chain recombines TRBV7-6 with TRBJ1-1, with D tentatively TRBD1 (5 bases). CDR1 is SGHVS and CDR2 is FNYEAQ in the germline V gene. Trimming shortened V by 2 bases and J by 4 bases, and 11 bases separated the two germline ends. This CDR3 is 14 amino acids long. In nucleotides, the CDR3 is TGTGCCAGCAGCTTATCCAAGGGGATCACTGAAGCTTTCTTT. Its protein product is CASSLSKGITEAFF.

With regard to this clonotype: The junction shows a germline mismatch at one end, possibly a read error. This chain connects TRBV4-3 to TRBJ1-4; D is unresolved. Germline V gene sequence: CDR1 LGHNA, CDR2 YSLEER. The CDR3 is made up of 15 amino acids. The CDR3 reads CASSQAWLNNEKRFF. CDR3 coding DNA: TGCGCCAGCAGCCAAGCCTGGCTTAATAATGAAAAACGGTTTTTT.

The gene calls are TRBV6-5 and TRBJ2-5; 7 nucleotides match TRBD2. V shed 0 bases and J 5 bases; nucleotides not matched to a gene: 6. Per germline, CDR1 MNHEY and CDR2 SVGAGI. CDR3 length equals 15 residues. CDR3 sequence: CASSYSLAAGETQYF. The CDR3 DNA is TGTGCCAGCAGTTACTCCCTAGCGGCGGGGGAGACCCAGTACTTC.

V usage is TRBV7-2 and J usage is TRBJ2-1, with D perhaps being TRBD1 or TRBD2 (6 bases each). The V end lost 4 bases, the J end lost 9 bases, and 25 bases lay between the germline ends. The CDR3 is 17 amino acids. Germline V CDR1 and CDR2: SGHTA, FQGNSA. This chain's CDR3 is CASSSGASGLLSGEQFF. In nucleotides, the CDR3 is TGTGCCAGCAGCTCGGGGGCGTCGGGACTCTTAAGCGGTGAGCAGTTCTTC.

V usage is TRBV5-1 and J usage is TRBJ2-5; 8 bases line up with TRBD1. The germline V gene has CDR1 SGHRS and CDR2 YFSETQ. With V trimmed by 1 base and J by 11 bases, 13 bases remained unmatched. The CDR3 sequence is 15 residues long. CDR3 residues: CASSLSLQGAPEQYF. DNA for the CDR3: TGCGCCAGCAGCTTGAGTTTGCAGGGGGCCCCTGAGCAGTACTTC.

V gene TRBV6-5 combines with J gene TRBJ1-6; 7 positions agree with TRBD1. CDR3 length: 15 amino acids. The V gene's germline CDR1 is MNHEY and CDR2 SVGAGI. J was trimmed by 3 bases and V by 2 bases; bases with no gene match: 1. CDR3 DNA: TGTGCCAGCAGTTACCGGGACAGCTATAATTCACCCCTCCACTTT. Amino acid sequence: CASSYRDSYNSPLHF.

The chain is built from TRBV28 and TRBJ2-1; 8 positions match TRBD1. CDR3 length equals 16 residues. V trimming: 6 bases; J trimming: 9 bases; junction bases outside the gene matches: 16. The germline CDR1 and CDR2 sequences are MDHEN and SYDVKM. The CDR3: CASSHTSMTGVGEQFF. Here the CDR3 DNA reads TGTGCCAGCAGCCATACTTCGATGACAGGGGTGGGTGAGCAGTTCTTC.

Regarding this clonotype: The junction departs from germline at one end; a sequencing error may be responsible. The V call is TRBV5-6, the J call TRBJ2-2; maybe TRBD2 (6 bases). The CDR3 totals 17 residues. Germline CDR1 is SGHDT and CDR2 is YYEEEE. As DNA, the CDR3 is TGTGCCAGCAGCTTGGTACGGGGCGGGAAGGACACCGGGGAGCGGTTTTTT. Translating it yields CASSLVRGGKDTGERFF.

CDR3 nucleotides: TGTGCCAGCAGTTACTCAGGACCTCAGGGCACTGAAGCTTTCTTT. It translates to CASSYSGPQGTEAFF. The V call is TRBV6-5, the J call TRBJ1-1; a weak D match, TRBD1 (5 bases). Trimming removed 0 bases from V and 4 bases from J, with 12 bases in between. Germline lookup yields CDR1 MNHEY and CDR2 SVGAGI. CDR3 length: 15 residues.

This clonotype has just one count. This chain links TRBV7-2 with TRBJ2-7, with TRBD1 as a possible D gene (5 bases). Germline CDR1 is SGHTA and CDR2 is FQGNSA. V lost 8 bases and J 2 bases, leaving 13 bases between the germline ends. This CDR3 spans 13 amino acids. The CDR3 nucleotides are TGTGCCAGCGGCAGGACACTGACCTACGAGCAGTACTTC. It encodes CASGRTLTYEQYF.

The J gene is TRBJ2-1, the V gene TRBV15, with 7 positions matching TRBD2. The CDR3 contains 17 residues. Unmatched junction bases numbered 18, after V lost 1 base and J lost 12 bases. Germline loops: CDR1 LNHNV, CDR2 YYDKDF (reference sequence). CDR3 DNA: TGTGCCACCAGCAGAGGGAACCGGGACTACAGATCATGGGGGCAGTTCTTC. Protein sequence: CATSRGNRDYRSWGQFF.

The chain has TRBV9 and TRBJ2-5; TRBD2 aligns across 7 bases. This CDR3 has 15 residues. Trimming removed 6 bases from V and 2 bases from J; junction bases left unmatched: 10. Germline V gene sequence: CDR1 SGDLS, CDR2 YYNGEE. The CDR3 here is CASNALGGGQETQYF. The CDR3 DNA follows: TGTGCCAGCAACGCCCTCGGCGGGGGACAAGAGACCCAGTACTTC.

On this clonotype itself: A much more abundant neighbour one base away suggests this may be a read error. This sequence joins TRBV9 and TRBJ2-7; 8 bases agree with TRBD2. The CDR3 length is 14 residues. Germline CDR1 and CDR2: SGDLS and YYNGEE. The CDR3 sequence is CASSGGLGSYEQCF. For the CDR3, the DNA is TGTGCCAGCAGCGGGGGACTAGGCTCCTACGAGCAGTGCTTC.